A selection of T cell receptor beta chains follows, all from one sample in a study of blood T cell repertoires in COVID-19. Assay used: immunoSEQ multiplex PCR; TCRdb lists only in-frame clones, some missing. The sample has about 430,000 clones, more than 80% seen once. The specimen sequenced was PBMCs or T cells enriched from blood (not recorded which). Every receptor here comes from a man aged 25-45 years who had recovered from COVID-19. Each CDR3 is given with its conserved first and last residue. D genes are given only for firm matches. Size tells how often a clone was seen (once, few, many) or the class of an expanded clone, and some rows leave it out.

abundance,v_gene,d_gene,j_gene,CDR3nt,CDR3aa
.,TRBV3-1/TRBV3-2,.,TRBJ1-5,TGTGCCAGCAGCCAAGCCGGAGGTCAGCCCCAGCATTTT,CASSQAGGQPQHF
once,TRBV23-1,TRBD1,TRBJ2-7,TGCGCCAGCAGTCAATTCCGCGACAGGGAATCCTACGAGCAGTACTTC,CASSQFRDRESYEQYF
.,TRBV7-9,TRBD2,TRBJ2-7,TGTGCCAGCAGCGACCGACTAGCGACAGACTACGAGCAGTACTTC,CASSDRLATDYEQYF
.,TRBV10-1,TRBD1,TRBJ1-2,TGCGCCAGCGGCCCCGGGACAGGGGGTGGCTACACCTTC,CASGPGTGGGYTF
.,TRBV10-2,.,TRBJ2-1,TGCGCCAGCAGTGAACAAGCGCGGAATGAGCAGTTCTTC,CASSEQARNEQFF
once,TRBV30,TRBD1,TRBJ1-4,TGTGCCTGGGGGGGACAGGGTGCAACTAATGAAAAACTGTTTTTT,CAWGGQGATNEKLFF
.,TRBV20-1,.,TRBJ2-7,TGCAGTGCTAGTGGGGTAGCGCCCTACGAGCAGTACTTC,CSASGVAPYEQYF
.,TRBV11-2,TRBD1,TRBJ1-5,TGTGCCAGCAGCTCGGACAGGGGGCAGCCCCAGCATTTT,CASSSDRGQPQHF
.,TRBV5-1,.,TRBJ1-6,TGCGCCAGCAGCGACCTCCAGGACTCCTCGTCTCGTCCCCTCCACTTT,CASSDLQDSSSRPLHF
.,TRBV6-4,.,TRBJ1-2,TGTGCCAGCAGTAGCACACTCTCCGGGTCTGGCTACACCTTC,CASSSTLSGSGYTF
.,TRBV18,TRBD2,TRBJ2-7,TGTGCCAGCTCACCATCGACTAGCGGGAGTCCCGAGCAGTACTTC,CASSPSTSGSPEQYF
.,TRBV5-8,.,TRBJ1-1,TGTGCCAGCACCGGGAGGGGGGCTCTGGCCACTGAAGCTTTCTTT,CASTGRGALATEAFF
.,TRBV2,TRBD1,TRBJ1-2,TGTGCCAGCAGTGAAGTAAGGACAGGGGTCGGCTACACCTTC,CASSEVRTGVGYTF
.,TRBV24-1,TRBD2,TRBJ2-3,TGTGCCACCAGTGATTCGGGGGGGGCGAAAGATACGCAGTATTTT,CATSDSGGAKDTQYF
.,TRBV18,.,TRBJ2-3,TGTGCCAGCTCACTCCAGGCCTTTCCCACAGATACGCAGTATTTT,CASSLQAFPTDTQYF
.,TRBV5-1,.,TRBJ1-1,TGCGCCAGCAGCAGGGAAGGAGGCACTGAAGCTTTCTTT,CASSREGGTEAFF
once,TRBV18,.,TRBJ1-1,TGTGCCAGCTCACCACAGGGTGACAGAGAAGCTTTCTTT,CASSPQGDREAFF
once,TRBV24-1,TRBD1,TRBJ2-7,TGTGCCATGACAGGGGGCGGTTTCCCCTACGAGCAGTACTTC,CAMTGGGFPYEQYF
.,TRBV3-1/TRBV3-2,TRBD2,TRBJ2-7,TGTGCCAGCACCACCCTAGCGGGAGGCTCCTACGAGCAGTACTTC,CASTTLAGGSYEQYF
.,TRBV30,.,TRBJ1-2,TGTGCCTGGAGTGTAGGAGCCGAAGTCCCCTCCTTTGGCTACACCTTC,CAWSVGAEVPSFGYTF
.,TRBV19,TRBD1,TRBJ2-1,TGTGCCAGTAGAGATCAGGGACAGACCTACAATGAGCAGTTCTTC,CASRDQGQTYNEQFF
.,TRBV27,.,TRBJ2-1,TGTGCCAGCAGTTTAGGGCTAACTTCCTACAATGAGCAGTTCTTC,CASSLGLTSYNEQFF
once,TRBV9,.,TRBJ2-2,TGTGCCAGCAGAGTGGCGGGGAACACCGGGGAGCTGTTTTTT,CASRVAGNTGELFF
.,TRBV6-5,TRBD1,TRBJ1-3,TGTGCCAGCAGTTACGACAGGGACTCTGGAAACACCATATATTTT,CASSYDRDSGNTIYF
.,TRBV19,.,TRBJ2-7,TGTGCCAGTAGTATAGGCGGCAGAGATGCCTACGAGCAGTACTTC,CASSIGGRDAYEQYF